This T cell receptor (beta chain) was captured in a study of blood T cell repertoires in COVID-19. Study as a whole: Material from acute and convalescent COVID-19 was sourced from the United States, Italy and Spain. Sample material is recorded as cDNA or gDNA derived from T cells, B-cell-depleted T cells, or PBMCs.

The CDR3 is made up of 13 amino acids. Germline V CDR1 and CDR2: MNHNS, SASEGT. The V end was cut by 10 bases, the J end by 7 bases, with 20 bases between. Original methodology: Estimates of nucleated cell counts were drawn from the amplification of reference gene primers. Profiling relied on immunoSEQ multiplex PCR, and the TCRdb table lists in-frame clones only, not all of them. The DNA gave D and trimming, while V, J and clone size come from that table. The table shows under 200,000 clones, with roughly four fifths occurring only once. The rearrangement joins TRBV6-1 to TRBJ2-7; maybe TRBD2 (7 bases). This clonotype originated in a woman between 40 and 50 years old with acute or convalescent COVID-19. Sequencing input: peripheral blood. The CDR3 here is CAIRGRGSREQYF. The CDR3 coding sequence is TGTGCCATACGAGGGAGGGGGTCGCGGGAGCAGTACTTC.